This is a list of T cell receptor beta chains from one sample in a study of blood T cell repertoires in COVID-19. Profiling relied on immunoSEQ multiplex PCR, and the TCRdb table lists in-frame clones only, not all of them. The sample holds under 200,000 clones, approximately 90% seen once. Sequenced input: peripheral blood. These receptors came from a man aged 60 to 75 with acute or convalescent COVID-19. Each CDR3 is given with its conserved first and last residue. D genes are given only for firm matches. Expanded clones are given a class, and other clones once, few, many or no size at all.

clone_size: .; j_call: TRBJ1-2; d_call: .; v_call: TRBV11-2; cdr3_nt: TGTGCCAGCAGCTTTGGGGGGGCTTCTGGCTACACCTTC; cdr3_aa: CASSFGGASGYTF
clone_size: .; j_call: TRBJ2-1; d_call: TRBD2; v_call: TRBV19; cdr3_nt: TGTGCCAGTAGTATAGCGGGAGGGTTCTACAATGAGCAGTTCTTC; cdr3_aa: CASSIAGGFYNEQFF
clone_size: .; j_call: TRBJ1-1; d_call: TRBD1; v_call: TRBV29-1; cdr3_nt: TGCAGCGTTGAACCCCAGGGGACAGGGATGAACACTGAAGCTTTCTTT; cdr3_aa: CSVEPQGTGMNTEAFF
clone_size: .; j_call: TRBJ2-4; d_call: .; v_call: TRBV9; cdr3_nt: TGTGCCAGCAGCGTATTAAGGCCTAGGAGGACCAAAAACATTCAGTACTTC; cdr3_aa: CASSVLRPRRTKNIQYF
clone_size: few; j_call: TRBJ1-4; d_call: .; v_call: TRBV5-1; cdr3_nt: TGCGCCAGCAGCTTGGAGCGGACGGGAAATGAAAAACTGTTTTTT; cdr3_aa: CASSLERTGNEKLFF
clone_size: once; j_call: TRBJ2-2; d_call: TRBD2; v_call: TRBV19; cdr3_nt: TGTGCCAGTAGTATCCGACTAGCGGGAGGGCCCGGGGAGCTGTTTTTT; cdr3_aa: CASSIRLAGGPGELFF
clone_size: .; j_call: TRBJ2-1; d_call: .; v_call: TRBV4-3; cdr3_nt: TGCGCCAGCAGCCAAGATCCGGCGGGATACGTGAATGAGCAGTTCTTC; cdr3_aa: CASSQDPAGYVNEQFF
clone_size: .; j_call: TRBJ2-2; d_call: .; v_call: TRBV30; cdr3_nt: TGTGCCTGGAATGACGGGACGAACACCGGGGAGCTGTTTTTT; cdr3_aa: CAWNDGTNTGELFF
clone_size: .; j_call: TRBJ2-7; d_call: .; v_call: TRBV5-1; cdr3_nt: TGCGCCAGCAGCTCGATGGGGGAGGTTCGCAACGAGCAGTACTTC; cdr3_aa: CASSSMGEVRNEQYF
clone_size: few; j_call: TRBJ1-1; d_call: .; v_call: TRBV20-1; cdr3_nt: TGCAGTGCTAGTTCGAATGGGGGGTTCACTGAAGCTTTCTTT; cdr3_aa: CSASSNGGFTEAFF
clone_size: .; j_call: TRBJ2-2; d_call: .; v_call: TRBV9; cdr3_nt: TGTGCCAGCAGCGTGGGCTTCGGGGAGCTGTTTTTT; cdr3_aa: CASSVGFGELFF
clone_size: .; j_call: TRBJ2-5; d_call: TRBD2; v_call: TRBV19; cdr3_nt: TGTGCCAGTAGTATAGCGGGGGGGGCTGAGACCCAGTACTTC; cdr3_aa: CASSIAGGAETQYF
clone_size: .; j_call: TRBJ1-1; d_call: .; v_call: TRBV19; cdr3_nt: TGTGCCAGTCGAGTATCAGTTCGGCACAGGGATAACACTGAAGCTTTCTTT; cdr3_aa: CASRVSVRHRDNTEAFF
clone_size: .; j_call: TRBJ1-2; d_call: .; v_call: TRBV18; cdr3_nt: TGTGCCAGCTCACCACCGGTGCGATCCGATGGCTACACCTTC; cdr3_aa: CASSPPVRSDGYTF
clone_size: .; j_call: TRBJ2-7; d_call: TRBD1; v_call: TRBV5-6; cdr3_nt: TGTGCCAGCAGCATCGGGACAGGCACCTACGAGCAGTACTTC; cdr3_aa: CASSIGTGTYEQYF
clone_size: .; j_call: TRBJ1-3; d_call: .; v_call: TRBV7-6; cdr3_nt: TGTGCCAGCAGCTTGGTCGCACAGGCGATCTCTGGAAACACCATATATTTT; cdr3_aa: CASSLVAQAISGNTIYF
clone_size: .; j_call: TRBJ1-1; d_call: .; v_call: TRBV12-5; cdr3_nt: TGTGCTAGTGGTTTTCCTTCGACTCACACTGAAGCTTTCTTT; cdr3_aa: CASGFPSTHTEAFF
clone_size: .; j_call: TRBJ1-5; d_call: TRBD1; v_call: TRBV7-2; cdr3_nt: TGTGCCAGCAGCTCTCGACAGGGCATAAATCAGCCCCAGCATTTT; cdr3_aa: CASSSRQGINQPQHF